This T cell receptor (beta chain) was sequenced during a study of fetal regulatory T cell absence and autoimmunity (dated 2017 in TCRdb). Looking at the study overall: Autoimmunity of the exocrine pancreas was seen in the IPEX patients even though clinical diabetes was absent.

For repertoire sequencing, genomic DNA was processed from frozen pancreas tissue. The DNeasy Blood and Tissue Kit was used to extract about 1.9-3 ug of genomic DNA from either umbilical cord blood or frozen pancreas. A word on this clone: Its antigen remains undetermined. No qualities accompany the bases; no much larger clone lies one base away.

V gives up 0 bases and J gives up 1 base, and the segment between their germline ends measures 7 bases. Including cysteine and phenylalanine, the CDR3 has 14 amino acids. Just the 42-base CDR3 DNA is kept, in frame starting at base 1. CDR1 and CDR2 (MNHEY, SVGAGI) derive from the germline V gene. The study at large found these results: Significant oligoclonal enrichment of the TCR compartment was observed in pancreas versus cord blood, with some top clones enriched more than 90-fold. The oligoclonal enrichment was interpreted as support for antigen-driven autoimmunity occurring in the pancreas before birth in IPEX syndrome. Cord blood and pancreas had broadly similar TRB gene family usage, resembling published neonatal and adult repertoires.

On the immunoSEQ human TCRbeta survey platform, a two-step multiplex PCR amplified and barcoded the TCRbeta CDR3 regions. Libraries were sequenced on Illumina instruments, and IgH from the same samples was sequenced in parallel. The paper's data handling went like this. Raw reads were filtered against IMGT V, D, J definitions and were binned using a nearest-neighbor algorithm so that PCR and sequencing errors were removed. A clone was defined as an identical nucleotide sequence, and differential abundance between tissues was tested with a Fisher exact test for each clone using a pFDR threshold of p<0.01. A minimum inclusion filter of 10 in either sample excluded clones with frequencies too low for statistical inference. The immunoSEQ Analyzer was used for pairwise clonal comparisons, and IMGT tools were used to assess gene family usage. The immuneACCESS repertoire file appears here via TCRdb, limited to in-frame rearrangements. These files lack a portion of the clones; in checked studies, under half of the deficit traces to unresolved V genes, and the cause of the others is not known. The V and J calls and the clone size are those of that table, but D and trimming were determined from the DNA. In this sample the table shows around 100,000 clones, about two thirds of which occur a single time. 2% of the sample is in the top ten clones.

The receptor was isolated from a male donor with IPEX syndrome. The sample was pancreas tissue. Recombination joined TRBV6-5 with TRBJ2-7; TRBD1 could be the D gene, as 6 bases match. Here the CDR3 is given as CASSYSQGSYEQYF. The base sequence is TGTGCCAGCAGTTACTCGCAGGGGTCCTACGAGCAGTACTTC.